Each of the 8 T cell receptor beta chains below was sequenced from the same sample in a study of blood T cell repertoires in COVID-19. Generated by immunoSEQ multiplex PCR, the TCRdb table keeps only in-frame clones and is missing some. The sample has fewer than 450,000 clones, roughly 90% seen once. Input material: PBMCs or T cells enriched from blood (not recorded which). These receptors all stem from a woman aged 40-49 years with acute COVID-19.

The rearrangement links TRBV6-5 to TRBJ2-5, with D possibly TRBD2 on 6 matching bases. CDR3 length equals 13 residues. Per germline, CDR1 MNHEY and CDR2 SVGAGI. V was clipped by 4 bases and J by 7 bases, with 13 bases between them. The CDR3 DNA reads as TGTGCCAGCAGTTCTGACATGGGGGGGACCCAGTACTTC. Its translation is CASSSDMGGTQYF.

The V call is TRBV30, the J call TRBJ2-7; possible D gene TRBD1, 6 bases. Germline CDR1 reads GTSNPN; CDR2 reads SVGIG (reference sequence). Trimming shortened V by 2 bases and J by 3 bases, and 11 bases separated the two germline ends. There are 13 residues in the CDR3. The CDR3 DNA is TGTGCCTGGAGTCAAGACAGGCTCTACGAGCAGTACTTC. Protein sequence: CAWSQDRLYEQYF.

About this clone: Other DNA sequences from this sample encode an identical CDR3 as well. V is TRBV10-2 and J is TRBJ1-5, with 7 nucleotides matching TRBD1. In germline, CDR1 is WSHSY, CDR2 SAAADI. This CDR3 is built from 12 residues. Trimming took 6 bases from V and 5 from J; bases not matched to a gene: 1. CDR3 protein: CASRDRDQPQHF. The CDR3 DNA sequence: TGCGCCAGCAGAGACAGGGATCAGCCCCAGCATTTT.

In this sample, this clone turned up once. V usage is TRBV5-1 and J usage is TRBJ2-3, with a possible D match to TRBD1 (5 bases). Germline CDR1 SGHRS, CDR2 YFSETQ. This CDR3 region has 13 residues. Trimming stripped 5 bases from V and 2 bases from J, with 9 bases between. The chain's CDR3 is CASRGRVTDTQYF. CDR3 coding DNA: TGCGCCAGCAGAGGCAGGGTCACAGATACGCAGTATTTT.

This clone has a single count. This rearrangement joins TRBV20-1 to TRBJ1-2; unclear D gene. Deletions cut 6 bases from V and 5 bases from J, with 7 bases between. The germline V gene has CDR1 DFQATT and CDR2 SNEGSKA (reference sequence). The CDR3 consists of 10 residues. This CDR3 is CSAQQYGYTF. CDR3 DNA: TGCAGTGCCCAACAGTATGGCTACACCTTC.

CDR3 coding DNA: TGTGCCAGCAGCTTGTGGGGACAGGGGTATAGCAATCAGCCCCAGCATTTT. Translating gives CASSLWGQGYSNQPQHF. The rearrangement uses TRBV5-4 and TRBJ1-5, with 10 bases that match TRBD1. CDR3 size: 17 residues. After removal of 1 base from V and 0 bases from J, the junction contained 4 bases not matched to a gene. Germline values: CDR1 SGHNT, CDR2 YYREEE (reference sequence).

J is TRBJ2-1 and V is TRBV4-1; perhaps TRBD1 as D (5 bases). Trimming took off 3 bases at V and 6 bases at J, with 9 bases between the two ends. Germline CDR1 reads MGHRA; CDR2 reads YSYEKL. The CDR3 covers 13 residues. The CDR3 nucleotides are TGCGCCAGCAGCCAGGGGCCCTTCAATGAGCAGTTCTTC. Protein product: CASSQGPFNEQFF.

The rearrangement uses TRBV30 and TRBJ1-5; 9 bases align to TRBD1. Germline loops: CDR1 GTSNPN, CDR2 SVGIG (reference sequence). The CDR3 loop spans 16 amino acids. The trim removed 0 bases at V and 1 base at J, leaving 4 bases unmatched. DNA for the CDR3: TGTGCCTGGAGTGTACGCGGGACAGGGAGCAATCAGCCCCAGCATTTT. This gives the protein CAWSVRGTGSNQPQHF.